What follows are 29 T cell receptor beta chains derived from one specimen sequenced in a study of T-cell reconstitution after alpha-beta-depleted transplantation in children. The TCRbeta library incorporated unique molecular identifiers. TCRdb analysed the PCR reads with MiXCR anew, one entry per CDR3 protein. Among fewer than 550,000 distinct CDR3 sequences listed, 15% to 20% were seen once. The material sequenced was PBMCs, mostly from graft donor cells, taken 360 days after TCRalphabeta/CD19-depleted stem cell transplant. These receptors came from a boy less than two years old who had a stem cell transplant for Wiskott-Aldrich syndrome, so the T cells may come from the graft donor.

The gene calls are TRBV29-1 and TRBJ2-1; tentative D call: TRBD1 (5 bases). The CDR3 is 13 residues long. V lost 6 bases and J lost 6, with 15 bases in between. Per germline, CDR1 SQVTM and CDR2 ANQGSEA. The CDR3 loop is CSVQGLYSNEQFF. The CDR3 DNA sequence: TGCAGCGTCCAGGGTTTATACAGCAATGAGCAGTTCTTC.

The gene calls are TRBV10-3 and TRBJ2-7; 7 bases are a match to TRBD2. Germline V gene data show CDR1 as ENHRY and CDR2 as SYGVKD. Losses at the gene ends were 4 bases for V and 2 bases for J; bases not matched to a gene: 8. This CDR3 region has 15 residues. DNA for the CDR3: TGTGCCATCAGTGGGTCAGGGACTACTCCCTACGAGCAGTACTTC. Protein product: CAISGSGTTPYEQYF.

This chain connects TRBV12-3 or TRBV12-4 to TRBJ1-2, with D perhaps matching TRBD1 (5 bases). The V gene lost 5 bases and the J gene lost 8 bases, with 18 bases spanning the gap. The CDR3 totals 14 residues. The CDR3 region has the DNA TGTGCCAGCAGTACCCAGGGTTCCGCGGGGGGCTACACCTTC. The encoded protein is CASSTQGSAGGYTF.

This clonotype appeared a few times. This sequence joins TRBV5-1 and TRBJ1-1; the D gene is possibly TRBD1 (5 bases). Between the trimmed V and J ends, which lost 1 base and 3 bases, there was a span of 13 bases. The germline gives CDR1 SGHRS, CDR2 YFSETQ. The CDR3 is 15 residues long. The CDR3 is CASSLSGGGDTEAFF. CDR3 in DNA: TGCGCCAGCAGCTTGTCCGGCGGGGGGGACACTGAAGCTTTCTTT.

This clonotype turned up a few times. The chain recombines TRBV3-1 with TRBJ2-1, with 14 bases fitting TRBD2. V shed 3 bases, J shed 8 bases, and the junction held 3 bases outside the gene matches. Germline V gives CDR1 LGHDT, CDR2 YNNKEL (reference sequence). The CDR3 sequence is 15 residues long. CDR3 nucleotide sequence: TGTGCCAGCAGCCAGGGACTAGCGGGGGAGGATGAGCAGTTCTTC. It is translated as CASSQGLAGEDEQFF.

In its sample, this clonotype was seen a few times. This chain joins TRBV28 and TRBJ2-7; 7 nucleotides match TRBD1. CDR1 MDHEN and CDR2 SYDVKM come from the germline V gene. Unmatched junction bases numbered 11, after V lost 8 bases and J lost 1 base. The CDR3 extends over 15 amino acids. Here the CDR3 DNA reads TGTGCCAGCTTCCCCGGGACAGAATCGTCCTACGAGCAGTACTTC. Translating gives CASFPGTESSYEQYF.

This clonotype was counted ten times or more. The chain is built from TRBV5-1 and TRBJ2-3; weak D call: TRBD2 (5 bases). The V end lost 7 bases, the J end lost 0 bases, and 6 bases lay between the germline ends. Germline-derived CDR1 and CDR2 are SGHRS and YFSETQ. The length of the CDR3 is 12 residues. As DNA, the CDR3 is TGCGCCAGCCGGACTAGCACAGATACGCAGTATTTT. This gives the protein CASRTSTDTQYF.

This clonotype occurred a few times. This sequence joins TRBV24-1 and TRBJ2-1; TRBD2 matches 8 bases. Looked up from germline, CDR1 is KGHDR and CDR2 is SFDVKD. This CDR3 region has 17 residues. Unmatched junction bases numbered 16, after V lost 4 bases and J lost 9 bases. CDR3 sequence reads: CATSDPSGGAPPSEQFF. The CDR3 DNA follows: TGTGCCACCAGTGACCCCTCCGGGGGGGCCCCGCCTAGTGAGCAGTTCTTC.

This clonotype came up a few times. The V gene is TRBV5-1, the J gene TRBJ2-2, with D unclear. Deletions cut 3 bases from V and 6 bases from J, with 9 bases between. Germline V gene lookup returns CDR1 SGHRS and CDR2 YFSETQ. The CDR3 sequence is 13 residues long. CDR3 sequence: CASSSDGSGELFF. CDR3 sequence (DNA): TGCGCCAGCAGCTCGGACGGATCCGGGGAGCTGTTTTTT.

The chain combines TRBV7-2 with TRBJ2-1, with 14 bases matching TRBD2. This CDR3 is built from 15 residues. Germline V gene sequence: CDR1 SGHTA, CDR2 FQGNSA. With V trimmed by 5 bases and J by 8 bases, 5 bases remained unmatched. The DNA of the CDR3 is TGTGCCAGCAGCCCCAGACTAGCGGGGGGGGATGAGCAGTTCTTC. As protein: CASSPRLAGGDEQFF.

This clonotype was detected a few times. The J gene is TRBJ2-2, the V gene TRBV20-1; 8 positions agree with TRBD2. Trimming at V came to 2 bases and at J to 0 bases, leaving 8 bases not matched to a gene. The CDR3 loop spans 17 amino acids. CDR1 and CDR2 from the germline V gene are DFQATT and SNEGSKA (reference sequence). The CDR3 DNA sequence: TGCAGTGCTAGACTAGCGGGCAGACTTGCGAACACCGGGGAGCTGTTTTTT. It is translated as CSARLAGRLANTGELFF.

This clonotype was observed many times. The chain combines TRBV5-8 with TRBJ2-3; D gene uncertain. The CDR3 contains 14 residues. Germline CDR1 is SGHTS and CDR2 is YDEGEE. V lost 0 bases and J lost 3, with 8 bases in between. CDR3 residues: CASSLGQATDTQYF. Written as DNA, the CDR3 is TGTGCCAGCAGCTTGGGGCAGGCAACAGATACGCAGTATTTT.

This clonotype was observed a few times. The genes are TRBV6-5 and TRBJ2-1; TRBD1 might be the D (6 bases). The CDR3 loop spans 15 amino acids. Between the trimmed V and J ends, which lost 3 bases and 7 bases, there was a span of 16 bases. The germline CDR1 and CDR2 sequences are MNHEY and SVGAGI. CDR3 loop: CASSYFWGQPNEQFF. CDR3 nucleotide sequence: TGTGCCAGCAGTTATTTTTGGGGGCAGCCAAATGAGCAGTTCTTC.

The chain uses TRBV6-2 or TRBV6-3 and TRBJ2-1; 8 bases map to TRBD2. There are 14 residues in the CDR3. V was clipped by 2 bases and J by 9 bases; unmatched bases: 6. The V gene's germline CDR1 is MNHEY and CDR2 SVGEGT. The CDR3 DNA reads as TGTGCCAGCAGTTACCGACTAGCGTTGTGTGAGCAGTTCTTC. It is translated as CASSYRLALCEQFF.

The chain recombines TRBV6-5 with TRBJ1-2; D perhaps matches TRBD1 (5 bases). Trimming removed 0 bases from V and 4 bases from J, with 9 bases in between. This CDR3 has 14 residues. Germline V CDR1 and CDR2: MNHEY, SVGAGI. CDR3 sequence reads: CASSYSKGTYGYTF. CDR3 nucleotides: TGTGCCAGCAGTTACTCGAAGGGGACCTATGGCTACACCTTC.

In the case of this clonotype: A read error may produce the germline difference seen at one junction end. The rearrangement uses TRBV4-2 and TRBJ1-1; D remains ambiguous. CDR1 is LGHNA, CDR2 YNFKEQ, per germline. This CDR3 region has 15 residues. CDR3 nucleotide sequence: TGTGCCAGCAGCCATCTTTTAGGCGTGAACCCTGAAGCTTTCTTT. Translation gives CASSHLLGVNPEAFF.

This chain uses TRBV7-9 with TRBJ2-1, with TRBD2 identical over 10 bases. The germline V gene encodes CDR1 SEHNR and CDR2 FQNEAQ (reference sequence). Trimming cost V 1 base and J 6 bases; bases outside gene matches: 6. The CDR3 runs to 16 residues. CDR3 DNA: TGTGCCAGCAGCTTAGTAGCGGGGGGACAACTCAATGAGCAGTTCTTC. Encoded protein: CASSLVAGGQLNEQFF.

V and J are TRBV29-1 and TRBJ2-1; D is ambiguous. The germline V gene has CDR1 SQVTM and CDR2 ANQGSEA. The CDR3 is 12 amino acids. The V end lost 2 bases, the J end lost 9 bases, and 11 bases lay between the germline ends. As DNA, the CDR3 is TGCAGCGTTGAATGGCAGGCAATTGAGCAGTTCTTC. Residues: CSVEWQAIEQFF.

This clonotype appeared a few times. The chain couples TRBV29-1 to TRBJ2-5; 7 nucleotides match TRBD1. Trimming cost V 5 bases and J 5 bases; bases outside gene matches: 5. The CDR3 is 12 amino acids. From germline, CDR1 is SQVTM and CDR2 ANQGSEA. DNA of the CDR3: TGCAGCGTTTACAGGGGAAGGGAGACCCAGTACTTC. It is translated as CSVYRGRETQYF.

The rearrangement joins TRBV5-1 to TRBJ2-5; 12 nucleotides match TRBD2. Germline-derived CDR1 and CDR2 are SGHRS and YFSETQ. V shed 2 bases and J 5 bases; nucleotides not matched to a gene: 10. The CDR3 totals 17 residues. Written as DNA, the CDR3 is TGCGCCAGCAGCTTTGGGCTAGCGGGGGGGCCCGGGGAGACCCAGTACTTC. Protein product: CASSFGLAGGPGETQYF.

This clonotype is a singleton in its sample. Here the CDR3 DNA reads TGTGCCAGTAGCACAGGAGGCCCTGAAGCTTTCTTT. It translates to CASSTGGPEAFF. The V gene is TRBV19, the J gene TRBJ1-1; the D gene is possibly TRBD1 (5 bases). The CDR3 loop spans 12 amino acids. Trimming shortened V by 6 bases and J by 6 bases, and 11 bases separated the two germline ends. CDR1 and CDR2 from the germline V gene are LNHDA and SQIVND (reference sequence).

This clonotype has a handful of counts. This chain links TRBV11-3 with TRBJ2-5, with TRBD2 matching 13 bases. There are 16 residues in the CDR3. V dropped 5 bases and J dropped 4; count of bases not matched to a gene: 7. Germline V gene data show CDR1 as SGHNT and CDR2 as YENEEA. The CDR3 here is CASSITSGRAGETQYF. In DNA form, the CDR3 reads TGTGCCAGCAGCATCACTAGCGGGAGGGCCGGAGAGACCCAGTACTTC.

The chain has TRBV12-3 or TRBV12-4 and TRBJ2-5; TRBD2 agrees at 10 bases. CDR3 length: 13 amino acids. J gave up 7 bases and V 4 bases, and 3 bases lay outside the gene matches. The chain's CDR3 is CASSSAGGGTQYF. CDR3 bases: TGTGCCAGCAGTTCAGCGGGGGGGGGGACCCAGTACTTC.

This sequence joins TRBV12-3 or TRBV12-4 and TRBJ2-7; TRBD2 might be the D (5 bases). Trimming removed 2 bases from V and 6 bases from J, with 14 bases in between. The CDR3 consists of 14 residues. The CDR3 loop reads CASSLTPDYGEQYF. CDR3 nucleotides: TGTGCCAGCAGTTTAACCCCCGACTACGGCGAGCAGTACTTC.

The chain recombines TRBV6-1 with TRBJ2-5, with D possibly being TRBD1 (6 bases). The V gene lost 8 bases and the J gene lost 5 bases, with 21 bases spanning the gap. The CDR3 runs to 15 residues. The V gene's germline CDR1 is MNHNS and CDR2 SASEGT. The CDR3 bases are TGTGCCAGCGGGGATAGGGGGTCCCTGAGGGAGACCCAGTACTTC. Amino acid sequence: CASGDRGSLRETQYF.

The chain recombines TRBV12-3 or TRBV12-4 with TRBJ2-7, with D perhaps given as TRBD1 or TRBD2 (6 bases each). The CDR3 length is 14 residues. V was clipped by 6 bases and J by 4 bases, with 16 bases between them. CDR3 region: CASRPPGAGYEQYF. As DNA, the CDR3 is TGTGCCAGCAGACCCCCGGGGGCAGGGTACGAGCAGTACTTC.

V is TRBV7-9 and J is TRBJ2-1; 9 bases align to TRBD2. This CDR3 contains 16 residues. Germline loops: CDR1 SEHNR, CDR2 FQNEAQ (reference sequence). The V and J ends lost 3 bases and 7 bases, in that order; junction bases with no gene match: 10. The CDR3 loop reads CASSFQGGRAGNEQFF. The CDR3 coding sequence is TGTGCCAGCAGCTTTCAGGGCGGGAGGGCCGGAAATGAGCAGTTCTTC.

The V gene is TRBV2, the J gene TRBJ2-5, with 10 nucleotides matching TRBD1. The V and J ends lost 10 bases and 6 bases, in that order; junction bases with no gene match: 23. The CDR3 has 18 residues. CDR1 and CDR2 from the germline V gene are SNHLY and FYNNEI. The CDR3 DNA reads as TGTGCCATCAGCCCCGACCGGGACAGGGGTCCCCTAAGGAAGACCCAGTACTTC. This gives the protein CAISPDRDRGPLRKTQYF.

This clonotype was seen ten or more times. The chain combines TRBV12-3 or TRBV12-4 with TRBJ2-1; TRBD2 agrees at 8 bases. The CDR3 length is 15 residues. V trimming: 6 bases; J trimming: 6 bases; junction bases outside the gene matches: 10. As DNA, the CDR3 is TGTGCCAGCAGCTTCAGGGGTGCGGGAGGCAATGAGCAGTTCTTC. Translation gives CASSFRGAGGNEQFF.